This TCR beta chain was retrieved from a study of type 1 regulatory T cells. The length of the CDR3 is 14 residues. V dropped 2 bases and J dropped 5; count of bases not matched to a gene: 0. Germline V lookup: CDR1 ENHRY, CDR2 SYGVKD. TCRdb reanalysed the reads using MiXCR and keeps one entry per CDR3 protein. The table records about 3,000 distinct CDR3 sequences, less than 9% of them present only once. By share, this clonotype ranks as medium-sized. Its matching antigen is unknown. Input material: cultured T cells, either the whole culture or a sorted T cell fraction (not recorded which). This clonotype originated in a human donor in good health. J is TRBJ2-1 and V is TRBV10-3, with 10 nucleotides matching TRBD2. The DNA of the CDR3 is TGTGCCATCAGTGAGGGACTAGCGGACAATGAGCAGTTCTTC. Protein: CAISEGLADNEQFF.